Shown below are 28 T cell receptor beta chains from a single sample sequenced in a study of blood T cell repertoires in COVID-19. This table comes from immunoSEQ multiplex PCR, and its TCRdb copy is limited to in-frame clones, with some not included. This sample has roughly 76,000 clones, with around 88% found just once. The sample comprised peripheral blood. All receptors derive from a man aged 70-80 years with active or convalescent COVID-19.

The chain employs TRBV2 and TRBJ1-5; TRBD1 aligns across 8 bases. The CDR3 contains 18 residues. Germline CDR1 and CDR2: SNHLY and FYNNEI. V lost 7 bases, J lost 2 bases, and 16 bases stayed unmatched. CDR3 in amino acids: CASIKDRGGGFGNQPQHF. CDR3 DNA: TGTGCCAGCATAAAAGACAGGGGCGGAGGGTTCGGCAATCAGCCCCAGCATTTT.

The rearrangement uses TRBV27 and TRBJ1-1; 8 positions match TRBD1. CDR3 length equals 19 residues. Losses at the gene ends were 5 bases for V and 5 bases for J; bases not matched to a gene: 22. Germline lookup yields CDR1 MNHEY and CDR2 SMNVEV (reference sequence). CDR3 in amino acids: CASSEMLGQGGRTGTEAFF. In nucleotides, the CDR3 is TGTGCCAGCAGTGAAATGCTCGGACAGGGCGGTAGAACGGGAACTGAAGCTTTCTTT.

The chain carries TRBV7-3 and TRBJ2-7, with TRBD1 as a possible D gene (5 bases). This CDR3 contains 15 residues. Deletions cut 6 bases from V and 3 bases from J, with 18 bases between. Germline CDR1 SGHTA, CDR2 FQGTGA. The CDR3 DNA follows: TGTGCCAGCAGTAATCCTCTGGCAGGGCTCTACGAGCAGTACTTC. Translation gives CASSNPLAGLYEQYF. Based on the CDR3 plus reference TRBV7-3 and TRBJ2-7, the full variable domain is GAGVSQTPSNKVTEKGKYVELRCDPISGHTALYWYRQSLGQGPEFLIYFQGTGAADDSGLPNDRFFAVRPEGSVSTLKIQRTERGDSAVYLCASSNPLAGLYEQYFGPGTRLTVT.

J is TRBJ2-7 and V is TRBV6-5; 7 positions match TRBD1. Unmatched junction bases numbered 2, after V lost 7 bases and J lost 2 bases. The CDR3 loop spans 12 amino acids. Germline values: CDR1 MNHEY, CDR2 SVGAGI. In DNA, the CDR3 is TGTGCCAGCACGGGACAGCCCTACGAGCAGTACTTC. It is translated as CASTGQPYEQYF.

The J gene is TRBJ2-2, the V gene TRBV4-2; 9 bases match TRBD1. CDR1 LGHNA and CDR2 YNFKEQ come from the germline V gene. The CDR3 runs to 17 residues. The ends lost 4 bases at V and 6 bases at J; junction bases unmatched: 12. CDR3 nucleotide sequence: TGTGCCAGCAGCCCTGCGGGCGGGACAGGGCGGGCCGGGGAGCTGTTTTTT. Protein: CASSPAGGTGRAGELFF.

The chain links TRBV19 to TRBJ1-4; 7 nucleotides align to TRBD1. The CDR3 is 15 amino acids. V gave up 3 bases and J gave up 4 bases; unmatched junction bases: 5. The germline CDR1 and CDR2 sequences are LNHDA and SQIVND (reference sequence). CDR3 residues: CASSIQTGLNEKLFF. DNA of the CDR3: TGTGCCAGTAGTATCCAGACAGGGCTTAATGAAAAACTGTTTTTT.

The rearrangement links TRBV12-3 or TRBV12-4 to TRBJ1-1; no reliable D call. This CDR3 spans 11 amino acids. V lost 7 bases and J 8 bases, leaving 11 bases between the germline ends. Here the CDR3 DNA reads TGTGCCAGCACCTTATCGCGGGAAGCTTTCTTT. This encodes CASTLSREAFF.

The V call is TRBV15, the J call TRBJ2-4; 12 nucleotides agree with TRBD2. The CDR3 has 13 residues. Germline CDR1 is LNHNV and CDR2 is YYDKDF (reference sequence). Losses at the gene ends were 3 bases for V and 9 bases for J; bases not matched to a gene: 0. For the CDR3, the DNA is TGTGCCACCAGCAGGGGACTAGCGGGCATTCAGTACTTC. This sequence encodes CATSRGLAGIQYF.

DNA of the CDR3: TGTGCCAGCTCACCCGGACAGGGGGCTTCCTACGAGCAGTACTTC. Translating it yields CASSPGQGASYEQYF. The J gene is TRBJ2-7, the V gene TRBV18; 11 positions match TRBD1. Per germline, CDR1 KGHSH and CDR2 LQKENI. The CDR3 runs 15 residues. J was trimmed by 1 base and V by 3 bases; bases with no gene match: 2.

The chain carries TRBV5-4 and TRBJ2-5; TRBD2 aligns across 15 bases. The CDR3 is made up of 17 amino acids. Germline assignment: CDR1 SGHNT and CDR2 YYREEE (reference sequence). Germline trimming cut 0 bases from V and 5 bases from J; bases unmatched to any gene: 5. The CDR3 sequence: CASSLAVGTSGRETQYF. CDR3 nucleotide sequence: TGTGCCAGCAGCTTGGCCGTAGGGACTAGCGGGAGGGAGACCCAGTACTTC.

In regard to this clone: The sample carries other DNA sequences with the same CDR3. This chain connects TRBV18 to TRBJ1-3, with TRBD1 matching over 9 bases. This CDR3 region has 17 residues. V gave up 0 bases and J gave up 0 bases; unmatched junction bases: 3. CDR1 is KGHSH, CDR2 LQKENI, per germline. CDR3 loop: CASSPPGQGHSGNTIYF. The CDR3, as DNA: TGTGCCAGCTCACCACCGGGACAGGGTCACTCTGGAAACACCATATATTTT.

Notes on this clone: Mismatch with germline at one junction end may stem from a read error. CDR3 nucleotides: TGTGCCAGCAGCCCACCCTGGGAGAACTCCAACAATGAGCAGTTCTTC. This codes for CASSPPWENSNNEQFF. The chain combines TRBV7-6 with TRBJ2-1, with D tentatively TRBD2 (5 bases). Germline CDR1 is SGHVS and CDR2 is FNYEAQ. This CDR3 contains 16 residues.

The chain links TRBV18 to TRBJ2-1, with a weak D call TRBD1 (5 bases). Between the trimmed V and J ends, which lost 3 bases and 0 bases, there was a span of 9 bases. The CDR3 totals 15 residues. The germline CDR1 and CDR2 sequences are KGHSH and LQKENI. CDR3 protein: CASSPWGSSYNEQFF. Written as DNA, the CDR3 is TGTGCCAGCTCACCCTGGGGCAGCTCCTACAATGAGCAGTTCTTC.

V gene TRBV7-9 combines with J gene TRBJ1-1; D not resolved. CDR1 and CDR2 (germline): SEHNR, FQNEAQ (reference sequence). V dropped 5 bases and J dropped 1 base, with 11 bases sitting between them. CDR3 length: 14 amino acids. The CDR3 sequence: CASSNIPGNTEAFF. DNA for the CDR3: TGTGCCAGCAGCAACATCCCAGGGAACACTGAAGCTTTCTTT.

The chain employs TRBV18 and TRBJ1-1; 9 bases are a match to TRBD1. The CDR3 runs 17 residues. Looked up from germline, CDR1 is KGHSH and CDR2 is LQKENI. With 3 bases clipped from V and 4 bases from J, the junction kept 12 bases outside the gene matches. DNA for the CDR3: TGTGCCAGCTCACCTCCCACAGGGGGCGTGCTCGGCACTGAAGCTTTCTTT. It is translated as CASSPPTGGVLGTEAFF.

This chain joins TRBV5-5 and TRBJ2-1, with 10 positions matching TRBD2. Germline CDR1 SGHKS, CDR2 YYEKEE (reference sequence). This CDR3 region has 14 residues. After removal of 3 bases from V and 9 bases from J, the junction contained 6 bases not matched to a gene. The CDR3 here is CASSSLAGAGEQFF. As DNA, the CDR3 is TGTGCCAGCAGCTCGCTAGCGGGGGCGGGTGAGCAGTTCTTC. Using reference TRBV5-5 and TRBJ2-1 for the parts outside the CDR3, the full variable domain is DAGVTQSPTHLIKTRGQQVTLRCSPISGHKSVSWYQQVLGQGPQFIFQYYEKEERGRGNFPDRFSARQFPNYSSELNVNALLLGDSALYLCASSSLAGAGEQFFGPGTRLTVL.

The rearrangement uses TRBV28 and TRBJ2-7; D not resolved. CDR3 length equals 11 residues. Germline loops: CDR1 MDHEN, CDR2 SYDVKM. The ends were cut back, 6 bases at V and 3 bases at J, with 6 bases in the middle. The CDR3 DNA sequence: TGTGCCAGCAGCTACGGCTACGAGCAGTACTTC. It is translated as CASSYGYEQYF. The complete variable domain, with remaining parts taken from reference TRBV28 and TRBJ2-7, reads DVKVTQSSRYLVKRTGEKVFLECVQDMDHENMFWYRQDPGLGLRLIYFSYDVKMKEKGDIPEGYSVSREKKERFSLILESASTNQTSMYLCASSYGYEQYFGPGTRLTVT.

The rearrangement links TRBV6-2 or TRBV6-3 to TRBJ1-1, with D uncertain. Trimming removed 4 bases from V and 1 base from J, with 7 bases in between. Germline CDR1 is MNHEY and CDR2 is SVGEGT. The CDR3 contains 13 residues. CDR3 region: CASSLQQNTEAFF. DNA of the CDR3: TGTGCCAGCAGTTTGCAACAGAACACTGAAGCTTTCTTT.

The rearrangement uses TRBV29-1 and TRBJ2-7; possible D gene TRBD1, 5 bases. Deletions cut 4 bases from V and 2 bases from J, with 9 bases between. The germline CDR1 and CDR2 sequences are SQVTM and ANQGSEA. This CDR3 spans 12 amino acids. CDR3: CSVGPTAYEQYF. The DNA for the CDR3 is TGCAGCGTTGGACCGACAGCCTACGAGCAGTACTTC.

CDR3: CASSDSSFQETQYF. The CDR3 DNA follows: TGCGCCAGCAGCGACTCTAGCTTCCAAGAGACCCAGTACTTC. The chain is built from TRBV5-1 and TRBJ2-5; D perhaps matches TRBD2 (5 bases). The CDR3 is 14 amino acids. With 4 bases removed from V and 1 base from J, the gap between germline ends came to 11 bases. The germline V gene encodes CDR1 SGHRS and CDR2 YFSETQ.

This chain joins TRBV11-3 and TRBJ2-3; D might be TRBD2 (7 bases). The V and J ends lost 5 bases and 4 bases respectively, with 22 bases between them. Looked up from germline, CDR1 is SGHNT and CDR2 is YENEEA. The CDR3 length is 17 residues. Here the CDR3 reads CASSPAGRGATSDTQYF. The DNA for the CDR3 is TGTGCCAGCAGCCCCGCAGGGAGGGGGGCCACGTCAGATACGCAGTATTTT.

This chain joins TRBV7-2 and TRBJ2-1, with a weak D call TRBD2 (6 bases). Germline V gene data show CDR1 as SGHTA and CDR2 as FQGNSA. V shed 1 base and J shed 7 bases, with 11 bases lying between them. This CDR3 is built from 14 residues. The CDR3 sequence: CASSLVGSNNEQFF. The DNA for the CDR3 is TGTGCCAGCAGCTTAGTCGGGAGCAATAATGAGCAGTTCTTC.

This clone was observed a few times. Written as DNA, the CDR3 is TGTGCCAGCAGCGGAACAGGGGGCAGAGAAGCTTTCTTT. This gives the protein CASSGTGGREAFF. This chain connects TRBV3-1 (or the pseudogene TRBV3-2) to TRBJ1-1; 9 nucleotides align to TRBD1. Trimming cost V 5 bases and J 8 bases; bases outside gene matches: 6. The germline gives CDR1 LGHDT, CDR2 YNNKEL (reference sequence). The CDR3 has 13 amino acids.

The chain combines TRBV29-1 with TRBJ1-1, with D unresolved. V was trimmed by 7 bases and J by 12 bases, leaving 18 bases between them. Germline V gives CDR1 SQVTM, CDR2 ANQGSEA. This CDR3 spans 11 amino acids. CDR3 loop: CSAAETMTSFF. The DNA for the CDR3 is TGCAGCGCCGCTGAGACAATGACGTCTTTCTTT.

The rearrangement uses TRBV3-1 (or the pseudogene TRBV3-2) and TRBJ1-2; tentative D call: TRBD1 (5 bases). Germline lookup yields CDR1 LGHDT and CDR2 YNNKEL (reference sequence). V was clipped by 0 bases and J by 2 bases, with 7 bases between them. This CDR3 spans 14 amino acids. CDR3 in DNA: TGTGCCAGCAGCCAAGAACCAGGGAACTATGGCTACACCTTC. This codes for CASSQEPGNYGYTF.

The rearrangement links TRBV2 to TRBJ1-6, with no clear D. Germline V gene sequence: CDR1 SNHLY, CDR2 FYNNEI. Trimming removed 8 bases from V and 7 bases from J, with 6 bases in between. The CDR3 runs to 11 residues. The CDR3: CASSGNSPLHF. The CDR3 DNA reads TGTGCCAGCTCAGGAAATTCACCCCTCCACTTT. The full variable domain, its missing parts supplied by reference TRBV2 and TRBJ1-6, is EPEVTQTPSHQVTQMGQEVILRCVPISNHLYFYWYRQILGQKVEFLVSFYNNEISEKSEIFDDQFSVERPDGSNFTLKIRSTKLEDSAMYFCASSGNSPLHFGNGTRLTVT.

The V and J genes are TRBV6-5 and TRBJ1-2; D is perhaps TRBD1 (6 bases). V dropped 0 bases and J dropped 2 bases, with 10 bases sitting between them. This CDR3 spans 15 amino acids. Per germline, CDR1 MNHEY and CDR2 SVGAGI. CDR3 residues: CASSYSNQGNYGYTF. The CDR3 DNA reads TGTGCCAGCAGTTACTCGAACCAGGGGAACTATGGCTACACCTTC.

This clone was observed a single time. V usage is TRBV6-1 and J usage is TRBJ1-2, with 7 positions matching TRBD1. Losses at the gene ends were 1 base for V and 0 bases for J; bases not matched to a gene: 2. CDR1 is MNHNS, CDR2 SASEGT, per germline. CDR3 length: 15 residues. The CDR3 loop is CASSEGQGPNYGYTF. In nucleotides, the CDR3 is TGTGCCAGCAGTGAAGGACAGGGACCTAACTATGGCTACACCTTC.